This TCR beta chain was observed in a study of PD-L1 blockade in urothelial cancer. Overall study: Prior exposure to chemotherapy in patients amounted to 0 to 3 regimens received.

Patients had locally advanced or metastatic urothelial carcinoma. Points from the study as a whole: For every patient, only one FFPE tumor sample was used, and it was not taken just before treatment. A higher tumor-infiltrating T lymphocyte proportion occurred with durable benefit.

In its sample, this clone is medium-sized (0.01 to 0.1%). Antigen specificity is unknown. V gave up 7 bases and J gave up 5 bases, with 16 bases separating them. Germline V CDR1 and CDR2: MDHEN, SYDVKM. The CDR3 sequence is 14 residues long. Assay: immunoSEQ multiplex PCR; the TCRdb copy retains only in-frame clones and omits some. Of approximately 35,000 clones in the sample, roughly a third are singletons; the top ten hold about 8.9%. This TCR came from a man in his 60s with urothelial cancer. The chain joins TRBV28 to TRBJ2-3, with D perhaps matching TRBD2 (6 bases). This material consisted of tumor tissue, taken before atezolizumab (anti-PD-L1) treatment. The CDR3 DNA is TGTGCCAGCAAAGCGGGTAGATACAGAGATACGCAGTATTTT. It encodes CASKAGRYRDTQYF.